The 24 T cell receptor beta chains below come from one sample, sequenced in a study of shared clonotypes between healthy human individuals. Only in-frame clones appear in the TCRdb table, and some are missing; sequencing was by immunoSEQ multiplex PCR. Of about 2.4 million clones in the sample, under 95% are singletons; the top ten hold 0.35% to 0.45%. Sequenced material: naive CD4+ T cells from PBMCs. Subset specified: CD45RA+ positively selected. The receptor source for this set is a man aged 18 to 29 in good health. Some clones in this sample may be carry-over from other donors' samples.

V and J are TRBV7-6 and TRBJ1-1; possibly TRBD1 for D (5 bases). The V gene's germline CDR1 is SGHVS and CDR2 FNYEAQ. The CDR3 loop spans 15 amino acids. Trimming stripped 1 base from V and 3 bases from J, with 12 bases between. The CDR3 sequence: CASSLGGAYDTEAFF. Written as DNA, the CDR3 is TGTGCCAGCAGCTTAGGCGGGGCGTACGACACTGAAGCTTTCTTT.

This clone was found once. This chain joins TRBV6-1 and TRBJ1-4; D gene ambiguous. CDR1 is MNHNS, CDR2 SASEGT, per germline. Trimming stripped 9 bases from V and 5 bases from J, with 13 bases between. CDR3 size: 13 residues. The CDR3 spells CASPEGRNEKLFF. The CDR3 DNA reads as TGTGCCAGTCCCGAGGGTCGGAATGAAAAACTGTTTTTT.

This clone was counted a single time. This sample includes further DNA sequences coding for the same CDR3. The chain links TRBV27 to TRBJ1-2; TRBD1 might be the D (5 bases). Trimming took off 4 bases at V and 2 bases at J, with 8 bases between the two ends. Germline V gene lookup returns CDR1 MNHEY and CDR2 SMNVEV (reference sequence). CDR3 length equals 13 residues. The CDR3: CASSSGPNYGYTF. In DNA form, the CDR3 reads TGTGCCAGCAGTTCGGGGCCCAACTATGGCTACACCTTC.

On this clone itself: Other DNA sequences in the same sample also yield this CDR3. This chain uses TRBV6-4 with TRBJ2-3; TRBD1 might be the D (5 bases). Trimming took 2 bases from V and 3 from J, leaving 6 bases between them. The CDR3 contains 13 residues. Germline V gene lookup returns CDR1 MRHNA and CDR2 SNTAGT. The chain's CDR3 is CASSDQGTDTQYF. In DNA form, the CDR3 reads TGTGCCAGCAGTGACCAGGGTACAGATACGCAGTATTTT.

This clone was observed a single time. The CDR3 DNA is TGTGCCAGCAGTTTTGCCCCGACTAGCCGAAGCGGGTATACGCAGTATTTT. Translated: CASSFAPTSRSGYTQYF. The rearrangement uses TRBV28 and TRBJ2-3, with 7 bases fitting TRBD2. V gave up 3 bases and J gave up 7 bases; unmatched junction bases: 16. Germline CDR1 reads MDHEN; CDR2 reads SYDVKM. This CDR3 is 17 amino acids long.

CDR3 protein: CASTPYRTGADTQYF. CDR3 bases: TGTGCCAGCACGCCGTATAGGACAGGGGCAGATACGCAGTATTTT. The chain has TRBV6-5 and TRBJ2-3, with 9 nucleotides matching TRBD1. Germline lookup yields CDR1 MNHEY and CDR2 SVGAGI. The CDR3 has 15 residues. V was clipped by 7 bases and J by 4 bases; unmatched bases: 9.

The chain recombines TRBV7-8 with TRBJ1-1; D may be TRBD1 (6 bases). From germline, CDR1 is SGHVS and CDR2 FQNEAQ. V was pared by 7 bases and J by 0 bases, with 21 bases between. This CDR3 is built from 17 residues. In nucleotides, the CDR3 is TGTGCCAGCACCGGACAGAGGGACTTACGACTGAACACTGAAGCTTTCTTT. This encodes CASTGQRDLRLNTEAFF. Drawing the rest from reference TRBV7-8 and TRBJ1-1, the complete variable domain is GAGVSQSPRYKVAKRGQDVALRCDPISGHVSLFWYQQALGQGPEFLTYFQNEAQLDKSGLPSDRFFAERPEGSVSTLKIQRTQQEDSAVYLCASTGQRDLRLNTEAFFGQGTRLTVV.

The J gene is TRBJ1-5, the V gene TRBV15; D call uncertain. This CDR3 comprises 15 residues. Trimming took 2 bases from V and 2 from J, leaving 10 bases between them. CDR1 and CDR2 (germline): LNHNV, YYDKDF (reference sequence). CDR3 loop: CATSRRYGGNQPQHF. CDR3 nucleotide sequence: TGTGCCACCAGCAGAAGATATGGGGGCAATCAGCCCCAGCATTTT.

This clone was picked up one time. J is TRBJ2-7 and V is TRBV11-3, with 7 bases identical to TRBD2. Germline V lookup: CDR1 SGHNT, CDR2 YENEEA. The CDR3 is 13 residues long. V lost 3 bases, J lost 7 bases, and 6 bases stayed unmatched. This CDR3 reads CASSFASGSEQYF. The CDR3 coding sequence is TGTGCCAGCAGCTTTGCTAGCGGATCTGAGCAGTACTTC. Based on the CDR3 plus reference TRBV11-3 and TRBJ2-7, the full variable domain is EAGVVQSPRYKIIEKKQPVAFWCNPISGHNTLYWYLQNLGQGPELLIRYENEEAVDDSQLPKDRFSAERLKGVDSTLKIQPAELGDSAVYLCASSFASGSEQYFGPGTRLTVT.

The rearrangement joins TRBV18 to TRBJ2-2; weak D call: TRBD2 (6 bases). Trimming cost V 2 bases and J 5 bases, with 12 bases left between them. Germline V gene lookup returns CDR1 KGHSH and CDR2 LQKENI. The length of the CDR3 is 15 residues. CDR3 amino acids: CASSPTGVGTGELFF. The CDR3 bases are TGTGCCAGCTCACCAACGGGAGTGGGTACCGGGGAGCTGTTTTTT.

The chain combines TRBV2 with TRBJ1-5; D perhaps matches TRBD1 (5 bases). CDR1 SNHLY and CDR2 FYNNEI come from the germline V gene. The V end was cut by 6 bases, the J end by 0 bases, with 12 bases between. CDR3 length: 15 residues. DNA of the CDR3: TGTGCCAGCAGGCTGGGGACTTATAGCAATCAGCCCCAGCATTTT. This codes for CASRLGTYSNQPQHF. Complete variable domain (other parts from reference TRBV2 and TRBJ1-5): EPEVTQTPSHQVTQMGQEVILRCVPISNHLYFYWYRQILGQKVEFLVSFYNNEISEKSEIFDDQFSVERPDGSNFTLKIRSTKLEDSAMYFCASRLGTYSNQPQHFGDGTRLSIL.

In its sample, this clone was seen a few times. The chain is built from TRBV6-1 and TRBJ2-5; D is unclear. CDR3 length: 14 amino acids. The germline V gene encodes CDR1 MNHNS and CDR2 SASEGT. The germline V and J ends were trimmed by 1 base and 4 bases, with 10 bases remaining between them. The CDR3 loop is CASSEGYRGETQYF. The CDR3 nucleotides are TGTGCCAGCAGTGAAGGTTACAGAGGAGAGACCCAGTACTTC.

This rearrangement joins TRBV6-5 to TRBJ1-2; 11 nucleotides align to TRBD1. CDR3 size: 14 residues. Trimming cost V 6 bases and J 2 bases; bases outside gene matches: 2. The germline V gene encodes CDR1 MNHEY and CDR2 SVGAGI. CDR3 amino acids: CASRRDRGNYGYTF. In DNA form, the CDR3 reads TGTGCCAGCAGACGGGACAGGGGGAACTATGGCTACACCTTC.

V and J are TRBV14 and TRBJ2-7; 8 bases match TRBD1. V dropped 4 bases and J dropped 6; count of bases not matched to a gene: 8. Germline CDR1 SGHDN, CDR2 FVKESK. This CDR3 contains 14 residues. The CDR3 protein is CASSRGWTGSEQYF. CDR3 in DNA: TGTGCCAGCAGCCGTGGGTGGACAGGGAGCGAGCAGTACTTC.

This clone showed up just a few times. The chain employs TRBV5-1 and TRBJ1-1, with unresolved D. The ends were cut back, 4 bases at V and 7 bases at J, with 23 bases in the middle. Germline CDR1 reads SGHRS; CDR2 reads YFSETQ. The CDR3 loop spans 16 amino acids. In DNA, the CDR3 is TGCGCCAGCAGCCGTGGGGAGCTAATCCTAGAGCGTGAAGCTTTCTTT. Translation: CASSRGELILEREAFF.

The V gene is TRBV27, the J gene TRBJ1-5; D perhaps matches TRBD1 (6 bases). This CDR3 spans 18 amino acids. Germline V gene sequence: CDR1 MNHEY, CDR2 SMNVEV (reference sequence). V lost 3 bases to trimming and J lost 3 bases, with 21 bases between them. Here the CDR3 reads CASSFGGTQGPYNQPQHF. The DNA of the CDR3 is TGTGCCAGCAGTTTTGGGGGCACCCAGGGGCCCTACAATCAGCCCCAGCATTTT.

This clone has a single count. V is TRBV28 and J is TRBJ2-6; D unresolved. With 3 bases removed from V and 0 bases from J, the gap between germline ends came to 12 bases. Germline CDR1 and CDR2: MDHEN and SYDVKM. The CDR3 is 17 amino acids. The CDR3 spells CASSFYGLSSGANVLTF. The CDR3, as DNA: TGTGCCAGCAGTTTCTATGGGCTGAGCTCTGGGGCCAACGTCCTGACTTTC.

The genes are TRBV6-6 and TRBJ1-5; D gene unclear. Per the germline V gene, CDR1 is MNHNY and CDR2 is SVGAGI (reference sequence). Trimming removed 8 bases from V and 4 bases from J, with 9 bases in between. This CDR3 contains 12 residues. The CDR3 protein is CASASGNQPQHF. The CDR3 bases are TGTGCCAGCGCAAGCGGTAATCAGCCCCAGCATTTT.

The V and J genes are TRBV28 and TRBJ2-3; 7 bases agree with TRBD1. This CDR3 contains 14 residues. CDR1 is MDHEN and CDR2 is SYDVKM in the germline V gene. V dropped 2 bases and J dropped 4; count of bases not matched to a gene: 3. Written as DNA, the CDR3 is TGTGCCAGCAGTTTACAGGGGGTCTCAGATACGCAGTATTTT. Protein: CASSLQGVSDTQYF.

This clone was seen a few times. Other DNA sequences in the sample encode the same CDR3. The chain links TRBV5-1 to TRBJ1-3; D is undetermined. There are 15 residues in the CDR3. The germline gives CDR1 SGHRS, CDR2 YFSETQ. V was trimmed by 0 bases and J by 0 bases, leaving 7 bases between them. The DNA for the CDR3 is TGCGCCAGCAGCTTGGCGGGGAACTCTGGAAACACCATATATTTT. Translation: CASSLAGNSGNTIYF. Complete variable domain (other parts from reference TRBV5-1 and TRBJ1-3): KAGVTQTPRYLIKTRGQQVTLSCSPISGHRSVSWYQQTPGQGLQFLFEYFSETQRNKGNFPGRFSGRQFSNSRSEMNVSTLELGDSALYLCASSLAGNSGNTIYFGEGSWLTVV.

This chain links TRBV27 with TRBJ2-6; 7 nucleotides agree with TRBD1. After removal of 2 bases from V and 2 bases from J, the junction contained 6 bases not matched to a gene. Germline values: CDR1 MNHEY, CDR2 SMNVEV (reference sequence). This CDR3 is 17 amino acids long. The CDR3 loop is CASSLRPGGAGANVLTF. CDR3 nucleotide sequence: TGTGCCAGCAGTTTACGGCCAGGGGGAGCTGGGGCCAACGTCCTGACTTTC.

The chain has TRBV5-1 and TRBJ2-5; TRBD1 or TRBD2 may be the D gene (5 bases each). Germline CDR1 reads SGHRS; CDR2 reads YFSETQ. There are 15 residues in the CDR3. V was shortened by 3 bases and J by 2 bases, with 14 bases between the two germline ends. The CDR3 DNA reads TGCGCCAGCAGCTCCGGGACGACAGTTCAAGAGACCCAGTACTTC. This translates into CASSSGTTVQETQYF.

The sample holds one count of this clone. At the DNA level, this CDR3 is encoded by other sequences in the same sample as well. The J gene is TRBJ2-7, the V gene TRBV29-1; TRBD1 agrees at 9 bases. This CDR3 is built from 13 residues. Germline CDR1 and CDR2: SQVTM and ANQGSEA. V shed 5 bases and J 1 base; nucleotides not matched to a gene: 3. The DNA of the CDR3 is TGCAGCGTTACAGGGACAGGGTCCTACGAGCAGTACTTC. It yields the protein CSVTGTGSYEQYF.

Remarks on this clone: In the same sample, other DNA sequences code for this CDR3. The chain joins TRBV11-2 to TRBJ2-1; D unresolved. CDR3 length: 15 residues. V was cut by 3 bases and J by 0 bases, with 9 bases left in between. Germline V lookup: CDR1 SGHAT, CDR2 FQNNGV. CDR3 DNA: TGTGCCAGCAGCTTGGCTGGGGACTCCTACAATGAGCAGTTCTTC. It encodes CASSLAGDSYNEQFF.